The rows below give T cell receptor beta chains drawn from one sample of a study of CD8+ T cells in alopecia areata. Profiling relied on immunoSEQ multiplex PCR, and the TCRdb table lists in-frame clones only, not all of them. The sample contains 80,000 to 100,000 clones, around two fifths of which appear only once. The specimen was CD4+ T cells sorted from blood. The receptors were gathered from a human donor with alopecia areata. Each CDR3 is given with its conserved first and last residue. A D gene is named only where the DNA matches it firmly. Clone size is shown for a subset of rows, as once, few, many or a class of expanded clone.

TRBV2	TRBJ1-5	.	.	CASSVSYRNQPQHF	TGTGCCAGCAGTGTCTCGTATCGCAATCAGCCCCAGCATTTT
TRBV28	TRBJ2-5	.	.	CASKADPPETQYF	TGTGCCAGCAAGGCCGATCCTCCAGAGACCCAGTACTTC
TRBV21-1	TRBJ2-5	.	.	CASSKGQGEETQYF	TGTGCCAGCAGCAAGGGTCAAGGGGAGGAGACCCAGTACTTC
TRBV7-8	TRBJ2-5	.	.	CASSATGTPKETQYF	TGTGCCAGCAGCGCTACCGGGACACCTAAAGAGACCCAGTACTTC
TRBV27	TRBJ1-6	few	.	CASSFGLQQRNSPLHF	TGTGCCAGCAGTTTCGGGCTACAACAGAGGAATTCACCCCTCCACTTT
TRBV7-2	TRBJ1-2	few	.	CASSLAAGPNYGYTF	TGTGCCAGCAGCTTGGCGGCGGGGCCTAACTATGGCTACACCTTC
TRBV28	TRBJ1-2	.	.	CASSRGVYGYTF	TGTGCCAGCTCAAGGGGGGTGTATGGCTACACCTTC
TRBV30	TRBJ1-1	.	.	CAWSKVNTEAFF	TGTGCCTGGAGTAAGGTGAACACTGAAGCTTTCTTT
TRBV7-9	TRBJ2-4	.	.	CASSFGEFDIQYF	TGTGCCAGCAGCTTCGGGGAATTCGACATTCAGTACTTC
TRBV2	TRBJ1-5	.	.	CASMSRGGGNQPQHF	TGTGCCAGCATGAGCAGGGGAGGTGGCAATCAGCCCCAGCATTTT
TRBV29-1	TRBJ1-2	few	.	CSVGAGNYGYTF	TGCAGCGTTGGTGCAGGCAACTATGGCTACACCTTC
TRBV28	TRBJ2-2	.	.	CATSDPRSNTGELFF	TGTGCCACCTCGGATCCACGGTCCAACACCGGGGAGCTGTTTTTT
TRBV29-1	TRBJ2-1	few	TRBD2	CSAGVAGGMDEQFF	TGCAGCGCGGGAGTAGCGGGGGGGATGGATGAGCAGTTCTTC
TRBV18	TRBJ1-2	few	.	CASSPNQGSNYGYTF	TGTGCCAGCTCTCCAAACCAGGGATCTAACTATGGCTACACCTTC
TRBV30	TRBJ2-7	.	TRBD1	CAWSANRDSGQYF	TGTGCCTGGAGCGCTAACCGGGACAGCGGGCAGTACTTC
TRBV14	TRBJ2-1	few	TRBD2	CASSRGLAGGDEQFF	TGTGCCAGCAGCCGGGGACTAGCGGGAGGCGATGAGCAGTTCTTC
TRBV18	TRBJ2-3	.	.	CASSPRDSRVDTQYF	TGTGCCAGCTCACCGCGGGACTCCAGGGTTGATACGCAGTATTTT
TRBV6-6	TRBJ2-7	.	.	CASRDRTATYEQYF	TGTGCCAGCAGAGACCGGACGGCGACCTACGAGCAGTACTTC
TRBV29-1	TRBJ2-3	.	.	CSVEGWEGHTDTQYF	TGCAGCGTTGAAGGGTGGGAGGGACACACAGATACGCAGTATTTT
TRBV7-2	TRBJ1-5	.	.	CASSISNQPQHF	TGTGCCAGCAGCATTAGCAATCAGCCCCAGCATTTT